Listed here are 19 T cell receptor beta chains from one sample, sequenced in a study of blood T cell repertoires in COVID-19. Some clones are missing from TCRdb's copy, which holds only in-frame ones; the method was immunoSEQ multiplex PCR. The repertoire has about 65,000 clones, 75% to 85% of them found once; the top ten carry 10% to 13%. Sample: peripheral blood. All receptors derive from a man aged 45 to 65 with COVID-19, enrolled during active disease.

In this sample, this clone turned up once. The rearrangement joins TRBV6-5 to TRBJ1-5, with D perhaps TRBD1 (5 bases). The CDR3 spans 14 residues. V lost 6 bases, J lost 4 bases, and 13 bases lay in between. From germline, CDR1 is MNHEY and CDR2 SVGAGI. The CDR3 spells CASSPRGGNQPQHF. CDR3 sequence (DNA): TGTGCCAGCAGCCCCCGGGGGGGGAATCAGCCCCAGCATTTT.

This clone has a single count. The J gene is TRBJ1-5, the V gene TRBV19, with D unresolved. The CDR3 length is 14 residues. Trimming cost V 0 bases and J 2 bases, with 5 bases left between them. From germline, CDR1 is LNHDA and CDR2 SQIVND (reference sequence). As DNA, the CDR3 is TGTGCCAGTAGTATAGATGGAGGCAATCAGCCCCAGCATTTT. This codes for CASSIDGGNQPQHF. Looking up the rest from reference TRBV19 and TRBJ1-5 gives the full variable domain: DGGITQSPKYLFRKEGQNVTLSCEQNLNHDAMYWYRQDPGQGLRLIYYSQIVNDFQKGDIAEGYSVSREKKESFPLTVTSAQKNPTAFYLCASSIDGGNQPQHFGDGTRLSIL.

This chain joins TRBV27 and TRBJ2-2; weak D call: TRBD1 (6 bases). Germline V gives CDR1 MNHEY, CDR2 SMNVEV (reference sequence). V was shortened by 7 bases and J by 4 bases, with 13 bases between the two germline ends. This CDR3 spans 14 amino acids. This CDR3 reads CASKLGAGTGELFF. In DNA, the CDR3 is TGTGCCAGCAAATTGGGGGCTGGCACCGGGGAGCTGTTTTTT.

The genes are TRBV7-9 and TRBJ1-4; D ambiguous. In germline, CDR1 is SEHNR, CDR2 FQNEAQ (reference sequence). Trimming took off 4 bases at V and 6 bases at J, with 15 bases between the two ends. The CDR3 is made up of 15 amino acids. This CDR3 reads CASSYPGAHDEKLFF. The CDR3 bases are TGTGCCAGCAGCTACCCAGGCGCCCATGATGAAAAACTGTTTTTT. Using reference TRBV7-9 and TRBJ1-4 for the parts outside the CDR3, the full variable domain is DTGVSQNPRHKITKRGQNVTFRCDPISEHNRLYWYRQTLGQGPEFLTYFQNEAQLEKSRLLSDRFSAERPKGSFSTLEIQRTEQGDSAMYLCASSYPGAHDEKLFFGSGTQLSVL.

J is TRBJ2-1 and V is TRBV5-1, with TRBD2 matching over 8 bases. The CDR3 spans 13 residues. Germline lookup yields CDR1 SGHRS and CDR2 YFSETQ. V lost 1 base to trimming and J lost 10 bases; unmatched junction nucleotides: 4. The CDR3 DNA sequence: TGCGCCAGCAGCTTGCGGGAGGGCCGGGAGCAGTTCTTC. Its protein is CASSLREGREQFF.

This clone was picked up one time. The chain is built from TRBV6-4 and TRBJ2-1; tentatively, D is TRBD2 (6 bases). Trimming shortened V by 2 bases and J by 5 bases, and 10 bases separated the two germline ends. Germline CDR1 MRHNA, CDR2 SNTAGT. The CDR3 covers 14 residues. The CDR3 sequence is CASSDEAGNNEQFF. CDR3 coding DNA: TGTGCCAGCAGTGACGAGGCGGGAAACAATGAGCAGTTCTTC.

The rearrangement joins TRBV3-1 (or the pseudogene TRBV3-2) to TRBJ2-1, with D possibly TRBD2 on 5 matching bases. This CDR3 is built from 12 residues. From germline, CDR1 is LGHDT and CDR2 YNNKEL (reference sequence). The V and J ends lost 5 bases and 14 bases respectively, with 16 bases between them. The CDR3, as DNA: TGTGCCAGCAGCTCGCTTACTAGTCCAGAGTTCTTC. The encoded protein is CASSSLTSPEFF.

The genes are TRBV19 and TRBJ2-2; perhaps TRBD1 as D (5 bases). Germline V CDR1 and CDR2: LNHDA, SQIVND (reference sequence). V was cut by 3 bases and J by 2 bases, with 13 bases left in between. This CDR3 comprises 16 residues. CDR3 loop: CASSMGPSKNTGELFF. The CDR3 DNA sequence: TGTGCCAGTAGTATGGGGCCTAGTAAAAACACCGGGGAGCTGTTTTTT.

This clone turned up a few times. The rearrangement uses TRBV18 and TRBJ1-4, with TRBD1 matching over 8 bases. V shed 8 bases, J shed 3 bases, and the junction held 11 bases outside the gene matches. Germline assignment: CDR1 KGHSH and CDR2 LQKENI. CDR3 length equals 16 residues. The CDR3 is CASGGRQGTANEKLFF. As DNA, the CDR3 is TGTGCCAGCGGAGGGCGACAGGGGACCGCTAATGAAAAACTGTTTTTT.

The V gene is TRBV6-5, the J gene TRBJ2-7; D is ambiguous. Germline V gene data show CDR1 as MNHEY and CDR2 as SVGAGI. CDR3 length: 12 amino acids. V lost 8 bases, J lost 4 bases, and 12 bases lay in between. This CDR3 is CASSTVLYEQYF. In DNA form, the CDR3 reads TGTGCCAGCTCTACCGTCCTTTACGAGCAGTACTTC.

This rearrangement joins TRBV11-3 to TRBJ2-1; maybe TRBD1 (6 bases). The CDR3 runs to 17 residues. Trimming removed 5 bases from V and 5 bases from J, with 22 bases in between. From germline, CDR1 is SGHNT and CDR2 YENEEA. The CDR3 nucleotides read TGTGCCAGCAGCGTTAGCATCTGGGGGCAGGGCCACAATGAGCAGTTCTTC. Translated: CASSVSIWGQGHNEQFF.

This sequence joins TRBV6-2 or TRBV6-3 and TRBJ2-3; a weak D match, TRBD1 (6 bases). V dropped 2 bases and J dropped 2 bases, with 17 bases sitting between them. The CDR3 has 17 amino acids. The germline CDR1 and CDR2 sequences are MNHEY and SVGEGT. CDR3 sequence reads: CASSYVPGQQVTDTQYF. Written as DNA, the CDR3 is TGTGCCAGCAGTTACGTCCCGGGACAACAAGTCACAGATACGCAGTATTTT.

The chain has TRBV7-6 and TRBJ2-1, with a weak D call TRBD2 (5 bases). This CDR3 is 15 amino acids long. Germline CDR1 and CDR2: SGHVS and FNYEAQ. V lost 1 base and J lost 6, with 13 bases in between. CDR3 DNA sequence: TGTGCCAGCAGCTTAGAGGACCCCGCGGGCAATGAGCAGTTCTTC. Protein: CASSLEDPAGNEQFF.

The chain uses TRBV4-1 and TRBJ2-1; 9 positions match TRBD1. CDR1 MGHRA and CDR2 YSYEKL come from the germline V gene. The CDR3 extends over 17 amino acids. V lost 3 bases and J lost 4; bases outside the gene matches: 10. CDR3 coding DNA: TGCGCCAGCAGCCAGCTCCCGGGACAGGGAAATTACAATGAGCAGTTCTTC. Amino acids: CASSQLPGQGNYNEQFF.

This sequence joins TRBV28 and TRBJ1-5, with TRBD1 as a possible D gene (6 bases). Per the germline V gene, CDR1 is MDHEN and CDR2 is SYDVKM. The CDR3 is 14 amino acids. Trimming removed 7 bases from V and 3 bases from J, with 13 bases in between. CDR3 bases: TGTGCCAGCATCACGGGGGGCCCCAATCAGCCCCAGCATTTT. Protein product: CASITGGPNQPQHF. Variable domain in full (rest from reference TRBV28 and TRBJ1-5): DVKVTQSSRYLVKRTGEKVFLECVQDMDHENMFWYRQDPGLGLRLIYFSYDVKMKEKGDIPEGYSVSREKKERFSLILESASTNQTSMYLCASITGGPNQPQHFGDGTRLSIL.

The CDR3 coding sequence is TGTGCCAGCTCACCAGCTGGGACAGGGGCCTCACCCCTCCACTTT. Protein product: CASSPAGTGASPLHF. The rearrangement joins TRBV18 to TRBJ1-6; 10 bases fit TRBD1. After removal of 2 bases from V and 10 bases from J, the junction contained 5 bases not matched to a gene. The CDR3 covers 15 residues. Germline assignment: CDR1 KGHSH and CDR2 LQKENI.

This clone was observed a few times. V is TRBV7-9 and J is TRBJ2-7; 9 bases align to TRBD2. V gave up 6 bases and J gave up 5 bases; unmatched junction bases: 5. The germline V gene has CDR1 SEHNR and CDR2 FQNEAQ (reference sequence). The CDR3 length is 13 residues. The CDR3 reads CASSPTSGDEQYF. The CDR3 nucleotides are TGTGCCAGCAGTCCGACTAGCGGAGACGAGCAGTACTTC.

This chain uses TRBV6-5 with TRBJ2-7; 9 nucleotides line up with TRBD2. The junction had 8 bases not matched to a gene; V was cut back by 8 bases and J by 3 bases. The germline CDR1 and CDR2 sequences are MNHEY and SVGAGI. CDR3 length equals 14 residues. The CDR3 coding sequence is TGTGCCAGCCGACCTAGCGGGATCGACTACGAGCAGTACTTC. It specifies CASRPSGIDYEQYF.

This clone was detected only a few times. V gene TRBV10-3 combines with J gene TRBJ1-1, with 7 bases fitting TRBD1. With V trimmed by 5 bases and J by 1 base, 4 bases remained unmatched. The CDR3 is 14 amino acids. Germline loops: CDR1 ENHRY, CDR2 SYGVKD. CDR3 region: CAISRQGTNTEAFF. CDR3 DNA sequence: TGTGCCATCAGTCGACAGGGAACGAACACTGAAGCTTTCTTT.